The 19 T cell receptor beta chains reported below all come from one sample, sequenced in a study of cytomegalovirus exposure and HLA in healthy donors. Use of 60 Vbeta and 13 Jbeta primers characterized the PCR. Clones were sequenced by immunoSEQ multiplex PCR, and TCRdb holds only the in-frame ones, with some missing. The repertoire holds roughly 100,000 clones, 78% seen once, with 1.5% to 2% in the top ten. Sample: PBMCs. These receptors originate from a woman in her thirties or forties in good health and CMV-seronegative.

The chain links TRBV5-1 to TRBJ1-1, with TRBD1 matching 8 bases. The V gene end was trimmed by 7 bases and the J gene end by 3 bases; junction bases not matched to a gene: 5. This CDR3 contains 13 residues. In germline, CDR1 is SGHRS, CDR2 YFSETQ. The CDR3 coding sequence is TGCGCCAGCGCCGGACAGGGATACACTGAAGCTTTCTTT. The encoded protein is CASAGQGYTEAFF.

This clone was counted once. The CDR3 loop is CASSLTVVGPLNTEAFF. The DNA of the CDR3 is TGTGCCAGCAGCTTAACAGTGGTGGGGCCTTTAAACACTGAAGCTTTCTTT. V and J are TRBV7-9 and TRBJ1-1, with D possibly being TRBD1 (5 bases). This CDR3 spans 17 amino acids. Germline CDR1 is SEHNR and CDR2 is FQNEAQ (reference sequence). The V and J ends lost 2 bases and 2 bases respectively, with 18 bases between them.

Points on this clone: The conserved closing phenylalanine or tryptophan is absent in this CDR3, likely reflecting a read error. The limits of the CDR3 on the DNA are not certain, so only TCRdb's listed CDR3 is given. V gene TRBV28 combines with J gene TRBJ1-1; the table's D gene call, TRBD1, was not cross checked with the DNA. Per germline, CDR1 MDHEN and CDR2 SYDVKM. The CDR3 has 11 residues if both end residues are counted. The CDR3 region is CASSFSPGPQT.

The rearrangement links TRBV6-4 to TRBJ1-1; D remains unclear. This CDR3 has 13 residues. V shed 5 bases and J shed 1 base, with 8 bases lying between them. Germline CDR1 is MRHNA and CDR2 is SNTAGT. For the CDR3, the DNA is TGTGCCAGCAGTACCACAGAGAACACTGAAGCTTTCTTT. It encodes CASSTTENTEAFF.

V and J are TRBV5-1 and TRBJ1-2, with unresolved D. Germline loops: CDR1 SGHRS, CDR2 YFSETQ. This CDR3 is built from 15 residues. V dropped 0 bases and J dropped 2 bases, with 11 bases sitting between them. The CDR3 coding sequence is TGCGCCAGCAGCTTGGAGAACGGAGAAAACTATGGCTACACCTTC. Residues: CASSLENGENYGYTF.

The J gene is TRBJ1-5, the V gene TRBV4-2, with a possible D match to TRBD1 (5 bases). Germline values: CDR1 LGHNA, CDR2 YNFKEQ. V was clipped by 4 bases and J by 2 bases, with 15 bases between them. This CDR3 has 16 residues. CDR3 sequence: CASSPEVQAGNQPQHF. In DNA, the CDR3 is TGTGCCAGCAGCCCTGAAGTACAGGCGGGCAATCAGCCCCAGCATTTT.

As regards this clone: Other DNA sequences in the sample encode the same CDR3. The gene calls are TRBV18 and TRBJ1-5, with a weak D call TRBD1 (6 bases). This CDR3 has 16 amino acids. CDR1 KGHSH and CDR2 LQKENI come from the germline V gene. With 3 bases removed from V and 5 bases from J, the gap between germline ends came to 17 bases. CDR3 nucleotide sequence: TGTGCCAGCTCACCCTCCGCCGGGGGGCTTTATCAGCCCCAGCATTTT. Amino acids: CASSPSAGGLYQPQHF.

This chain connects TRBV5-1 to TRBJ2-7; perhaps TRBD1 as D (6 bases). V was clipped by 0 bases and J by 3 bases, with 7 bases between them. Germline CDR1 reads SGHRS; CDR2 reads YFSETQ. This CDR3 is 13 amino acids long. The CDR3 nucleotides are TGCGCCAGCAGCTTGGCCAGGGGCTACGAGCAGTACTTC. It translates to CASSLARGYEQYF.

The chain is built from TRBV28 and TRBJ2-7; 10 bases agree with TRBD2. The ends lost 6 bases at V and 2 bases at J; junction bases unmatched: 4. This CDR3 has 14 residues. Germline V gene sequence: CDR1 MDHEN, CDR2 SYDVKM. The CDR3: CASRPSGGPYEQYF. As DNA, the CDR3 is TGTGCCAGCAGACCTAGCGGGGGCCCCTACGAGCAGTACTTC.

The chain links TRBV7-2 to TRBJ2-3, with 10 bases matching TRBD2. In germline, CDR1 is SGHTA, CDR2 FQGNSA. This CDR3 is built from 14 residues. V gave up 5 bases and J gave up 5 bases; unmatched junction bases: 4. The CDR3 protein is CASSTLAGLDTQYF. For the CDR3, the DNA is TGTGCCAGCAGCACACTAGCGGGACTAGATACGCAGTATTTT.

The chain has TRBV11-1 and TRBJ2-1; D unclear. V was cut by 1 base and J by 0 bases, with 13 bases left in between. The CDR3 extends over 17 amino acids. CDR1 is SGHAT and CDR2 is FQDESV in the germline V gene (reference sequence). CDR3 nucleotide sequence: TGTGCCAGCAGCTTAGGGCGATGGGCAAACTCCTACAATGAGCAGTTCTTC. It encodes CASSLGRWANSYNEQFF.

In this sample, this clone turned up a few times. This chain uses TRBV19 with TRBJ2-7; D may be TRBD2 (6 bases). CDR3 length equals 15 residues. Trimming removed 6 bases at V and 3 bases at J, with 18 bases between. From germline, CDR1 is LNHDA and CDR2 SQIVND (reference sequence). The CDR3 sequence: CASRPEEGSVYEQYF. In nucleotides, the CDR3 is TGTGCCAGTAGACCGGAGGAGGGATCAGTCTACGAGCAGTACTTC.

The genes are TRBV2 and TRBJ1-1; D remains ambiguous. The CDR3 is 13 residues long. Per germline, CDR1 SNHLY and CDR2 FYNNEI. Trimming shortened V by 3 bases and J by 3 bases, and 8 bases separated the two germline ends. CDR3 DNA: TGTGCCAGCAGTGAGCCCCCAGACACTGAAGCTTTCTTT. Protein sequence: CASSEPPDTEAFF.

This clone is deemed medium-sized. The chain uses TRBV4-2 and TRBJ2-3; 7 bases are a match to TRBD1. The germline V gene has CDR1 LGHNA and CDR2 YNFKEQ. V trimming: 2 bases; J trimming: 0 bases; junction bases outside the gene matches: 2. This CDR3 is 15 amino acids long. Written as DNA, the CDR3 is TGTGCCAGCAGCCAATCACAGGGGAGCACAGATACGCAGTATTTT. Residues: CASSQSQGSTDTQYF.

This clone was observed a single time. The chain employs TRBV27 and TRBJ2-3; a weak D match, TRBD2 (5 bases). Germline CDR1 MNHEY, CDR2 SMNVEV (reference sequence). Trimming shortened V by 8 bases and J by 0 bases, and 21 bases separated the two germline ends. The CDR3 loop spans 17 amino acids. Here the CDR3 reads CASANTELVTSTDTQYF. The CDR3 DNA follows: TGTGCCAGCGCCAACACCGAACTAGTTACGAGCACAGATACGCAGTATTTT.

This clone was seen a few times. The chain is built from TRBV13 and TRBJ1-4, with 8 bases that match TRBD1. The CDR3 has 15 residues. V lost 2 bases to trimming and J lost 8 bases; unmatched junction nucleotides: 7. Germline V gene data show CDR1 as PRHDT and CDR2 as FYEKMQ (reference sequence). Here the CDR3 DNA reads TGTGCCAGCAGCTTAACCACAGGGGGACTAGAAAAACTGTTTTTT. Its protein is CASSLTTGGLEKLFF.

This chain links TRBV6-4 with TRBJ2-1; 11 bases line up with TRBD2. CDR1 and CDR2 from the germline V gene are MRHNA and SNTAGT. This CDR3 region has 16 residues. J was trimmed by 12 bases and V by 0 bases; bases with no gene match: 10. The CDR3 region is CASSDSIAGGGEGQFF. The CDR3 region has the DNA TGTGCCAGCAGTGACTCGATAGCGGGAGGGGGTGAGGGGCAGTTCTTC.

The chain couples TRBV19 to TRBJ2-1, with D possibly TRBD1 on 6 matching bases. Looked up from germline, CDR1 is LNHDA and CDR2 is SQIVND (reference sequence). The V and J ends lost 5 bases and 7 bases respectively, with 18 bases between them. The CDR3 totals 15 residues. CDR3 region: CASSLSNRVGNEQFF. CDR3 DNA: TGTGCCAGTAGTCTTTCCAACAGGGTTGGAAATGAGCAGTTCTTC.

This clone appeared once. The chain couples TRBV6-1 to TRBJ1-5; TRBD1 aligns across 10 bases. V dropped 4 bases and J dropped 2; count of bases not matched to a gene: 5. The germline V gene encodes CDR1 MNHNS and CDR2 SASEGT. The CDR3 sequence is 16 residues long. The CDR3 reads CASSAGQGTGNQPQHF. The CDR3 coding sequence is TGTGCCAGCAGTGCGGGACAGGGGACGGGCAATCAGCCCCAGCATTTT.